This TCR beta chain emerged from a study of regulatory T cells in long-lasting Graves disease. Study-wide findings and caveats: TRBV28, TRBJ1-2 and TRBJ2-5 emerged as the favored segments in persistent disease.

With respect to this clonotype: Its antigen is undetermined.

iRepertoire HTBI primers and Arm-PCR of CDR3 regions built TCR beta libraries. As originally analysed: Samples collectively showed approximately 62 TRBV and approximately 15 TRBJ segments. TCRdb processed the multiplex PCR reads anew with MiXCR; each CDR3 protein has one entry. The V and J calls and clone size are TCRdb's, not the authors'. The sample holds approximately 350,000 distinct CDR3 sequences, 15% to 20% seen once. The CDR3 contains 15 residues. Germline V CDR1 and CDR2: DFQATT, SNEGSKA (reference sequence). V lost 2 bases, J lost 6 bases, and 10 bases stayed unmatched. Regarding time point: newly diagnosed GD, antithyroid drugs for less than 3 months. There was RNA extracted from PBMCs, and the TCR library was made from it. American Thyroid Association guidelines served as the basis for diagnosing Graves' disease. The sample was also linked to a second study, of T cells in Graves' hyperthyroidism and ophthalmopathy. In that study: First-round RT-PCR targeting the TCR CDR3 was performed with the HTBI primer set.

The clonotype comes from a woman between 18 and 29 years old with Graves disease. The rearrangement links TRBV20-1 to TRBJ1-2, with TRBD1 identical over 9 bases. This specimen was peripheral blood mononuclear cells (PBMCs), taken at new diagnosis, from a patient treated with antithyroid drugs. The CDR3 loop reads CSARPGQGGIHGYTF. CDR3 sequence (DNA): TGCAGTGCTAGACCGGGACAGGGAGGAATACATGGCTACACCTTC.